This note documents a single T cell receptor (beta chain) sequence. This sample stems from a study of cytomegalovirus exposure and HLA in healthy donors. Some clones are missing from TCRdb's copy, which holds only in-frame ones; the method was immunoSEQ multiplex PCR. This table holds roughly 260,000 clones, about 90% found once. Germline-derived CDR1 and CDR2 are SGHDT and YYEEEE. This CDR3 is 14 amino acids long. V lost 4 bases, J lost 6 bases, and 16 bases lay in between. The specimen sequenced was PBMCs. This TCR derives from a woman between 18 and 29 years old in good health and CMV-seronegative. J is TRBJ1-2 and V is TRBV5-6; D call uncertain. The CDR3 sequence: CASSEGGTVHGYTF. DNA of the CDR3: TGTGCCAGCAGCGAGGGAGGAACGGTTCATGGCTACACCTTC.